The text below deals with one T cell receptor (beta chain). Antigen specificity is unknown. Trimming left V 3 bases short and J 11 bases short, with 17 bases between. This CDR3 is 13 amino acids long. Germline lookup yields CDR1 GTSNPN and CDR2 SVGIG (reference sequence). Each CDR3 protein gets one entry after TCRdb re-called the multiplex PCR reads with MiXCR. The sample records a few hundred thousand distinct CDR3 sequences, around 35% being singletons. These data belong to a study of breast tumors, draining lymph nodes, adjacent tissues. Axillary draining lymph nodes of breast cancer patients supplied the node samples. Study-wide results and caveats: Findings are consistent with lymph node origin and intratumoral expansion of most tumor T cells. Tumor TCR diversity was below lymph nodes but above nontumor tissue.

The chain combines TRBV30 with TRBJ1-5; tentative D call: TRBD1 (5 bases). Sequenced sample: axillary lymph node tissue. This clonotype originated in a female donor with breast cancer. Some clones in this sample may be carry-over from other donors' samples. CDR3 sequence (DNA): TGTGCCTGGAGGCGGGGGGGGTTGGAGACCCAGCATTTT. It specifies CAWRRGGLETQHF.